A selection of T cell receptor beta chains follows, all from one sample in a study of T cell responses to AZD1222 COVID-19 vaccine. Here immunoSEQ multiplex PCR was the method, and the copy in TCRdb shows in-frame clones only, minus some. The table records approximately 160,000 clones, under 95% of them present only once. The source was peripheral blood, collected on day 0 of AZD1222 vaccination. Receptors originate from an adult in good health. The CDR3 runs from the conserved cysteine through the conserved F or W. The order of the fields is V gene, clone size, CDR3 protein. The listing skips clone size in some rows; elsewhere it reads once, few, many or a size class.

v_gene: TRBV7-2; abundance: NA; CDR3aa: CASRLDRTNTGELFF
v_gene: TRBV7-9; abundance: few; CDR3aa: CASSSGPGAFF
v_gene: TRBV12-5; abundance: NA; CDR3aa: CASALGLAPNNEQFF
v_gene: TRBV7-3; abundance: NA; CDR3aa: CASSPIAGARDEQFF
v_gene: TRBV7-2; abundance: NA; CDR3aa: CASSLSGSAYNEQFF
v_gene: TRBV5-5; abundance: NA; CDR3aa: CASSLSQGNQPQHF
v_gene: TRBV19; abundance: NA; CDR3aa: CASSIIKRTGHTEAFF
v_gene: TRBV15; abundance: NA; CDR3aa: CATSTRVRATQYF
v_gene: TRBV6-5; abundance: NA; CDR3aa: CASSFQRVNGYTF
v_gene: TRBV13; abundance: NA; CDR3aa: CASSLVPSGGTGNEQFF
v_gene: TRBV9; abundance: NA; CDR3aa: CASSVDQGRDEKLFF
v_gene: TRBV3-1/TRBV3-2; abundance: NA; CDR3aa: CASSQQRDGNTQYF
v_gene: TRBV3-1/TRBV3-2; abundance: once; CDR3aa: CASSQGTGYYGYTF
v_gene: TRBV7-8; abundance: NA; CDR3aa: CASSSSDTQYF
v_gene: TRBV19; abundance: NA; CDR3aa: CASTPGTGGQQYF